The 7 T cell receptor beta chains given below trace back to one sample, sequenced in a study of T-cell reconstitution after alpha-beta-depleted transplantation in children. Points from the study as a whole: After one year, T-cell counts and TCRbeta diversity mostly came from new T cells.

Unique molecular identifiers were used in preparing the TCRbeta library. TCRdb ran MiXCR on the PCR reads and lists one entry per CDR3 protein. The profile shows about 300,000 distinct CDR3 sequences, 6.5% to 9% of them singletons. No antigen is known for these receptors. Sample: peripheral blood, taken 360 days after TCRalphabeta/CD19-depleted stem cell transplant. Receptors originate from a female patient aged 2-9 years who had a stem cell transplant for Fanconi anemia, so the T cells may come from the graft donor.

This clonotype was seen many times. The chain links TRBV12-3 or TRBV12-4 to TRBJ2-6; no definite D call. The CDR3 consists of 14 residues. V lost 2 bases to trimming and J lost 0 bases, with 2 bases between them. This chain's CDR3 is CASSLNSGANVLTF. Here the CDR3 DNA reads TGTGCCAGCAGTTTAAACTCTGGGGCCAACGTCCTGACTTTC.

The V gene is TRBV7-2, the J gene TRBJ1-2, with D possibly TRBD1 on 5 matching bases. CDR1 and CDR2 (germline): SGHTA, FQGNSA. V was clipped by 0 bases and J by 4 bases, with 12 bases between them. The CDR3 is 15 amino acids. CDR3 sequence reads: CASSLARQNTYGYTF. CDR3 DNA: TGTGCCAGCAGCTTAGCGCGACAGAACACCTATGGCTACACCTTC.

This clonotype was detected a few times. The chain is built from TRBV6-2 or TRBV6-3 and TRBJ2-5; D perhaps matches TRBD2 (5 bases). The germline V gene has CDR1 MNHEY and CDR2 SVGEGT. V shed 4 bases and J shed 1 base, with 13 bases lying between them. The CDR3 is 15 amino acids. The DNA of the CDR3 is TGTGCCAGCAGTTGGGCTAGCCTAGGCCAAGAGACCCAGTACTTC. Translating it yields CASSWASLGQETQYF.

This chain joins TRBV20-1 and TRBJ1-2; 7 nucleotides match TRBD1. The J segment lost 8 bases and the V segment lost 3 bases, leaving 12 bases of the junction unmatched. There are 14 residues in the CDR3. Germline lookup yields CDR1 DFQATT and CDR2 SNEGSKA (reference sequence). The CDR3, as DNA: TGCAGTGCTAGGGGGGGAGGGGGCGCATGGGGCTACACCTTC. This codes for CSARGGGGAWGYTF.

The chain has TRBV29-1 and TRBJ1-2, with D tentatively TRBD1 (5 bases). Germline CDR1 SQVTM, CDR2 ANQGSEA. The CDR3 has 12 residues. V shed 4 bases and J shed 5 bases, with 11 bases lying between them. The CDR3 DNA is TGCAGCGTTGGGCAGGGATCATATGGCTACACCTTC. It encodes CSVGQGSYGYTF.

This chain connects TRBV18 to TRBJ2-1, with 9 bases identical to TRBD2. Germline assignment: CDR1 KGHSH and CDR2 LQKENI. The CDR3 loop spans 18 amino acids. Trimming removed 0 bases from V and 4 bases from J; junction bases left unmatched: 10. CDR3 in amino acids: CASSPPRSSGKEYNEQFF. The CDR3 region has the DNA TGTGCCAGCTCACCACCGAGGTCTAGCGGGAAGGAATACAATGAGCAGTTCTTC.

Ten or more counts support this clonotype. The chain combines TRBV5-1 with TRBJ2-2, with TRBD2 matching 10 bases. Germline loops: CDR1 SGHRS, CDR2 YFSETQ. Losses at the gene ends were 3 bases for V and 4 bases for J; bases not matched to a gene: 6. The CDR3 spans 16 residues. The chain's CDR3 is CASSWTSGQLTGELFF. CDR3 in DNA: TGCGCCAGCAGCTGGACTAGCGGACAGCTCACCGGGGAGCTGTTTTTT. Using reference TRBV5-1 and TRBJ2-2 for the parts outside the CDR3, the full variable domain is KAGVTQTPRYLIKTRGQQVTLSCSPISGHRSVSWYQQTPGQGLQFLFEYFSETQRNKGNFPGRFSGRQFSNSRSEMNVSTLELGDSALYLCASSWTSGQLTGELFFGEGSRLTVL.